This TCR beta chain is drawn from a study of PD-1 blockade in classical Hodgkin lymphoma (dated by TCRdb to about 2020). As for the study more broadly: Nivolumab dosing was 3 mg/kg intravenously every 2 weeks, continuing until either disease progression or unacceptable toxicity. The study used CyTOF and TCR beta sequencing to define a peripheral blood immune signature of response to PD-1 blockade in classical Hodgkin lymphoma.

The Qiagen DNeasy kit was used to extract genomic DNA from unsorted PBMCs and from the negatively selected CD4+ and CD8+ fractions. TCR beta CDR3 regions were amplified by immunoSEQ multiplex PCR using primers annealing to V and J segments. A synthetic immune receptor repertoire was used to minimize amplification bias, and any residual bias was removed computationally once sequencing was done. The study's own analysis went as follows. Custom Python scripts were used to quantify repertoire diversity as the Shannon entropy index. The unsorted, CD4+ and CD8+ repertoires were each analyzed separately, with the exception of combined analyses, where CD4+ and CD8+ sequences were merged in silico. A clone was considered expanded if an increase in frequency of at least 2-fold after treatment relative to C1D1 was found, and a pseudocount of 0.5 was applied to clones undetected at baseline. Clones with 0 or 1 copy at C1D1 were classified as singleton clones, and clones with 2 or more copies were classified as non-singleton clones. Clones expanded in unsorted samples were annotated as CD4+, CD8+ or unknown by matching protein sequences in sorted samples from the same patient. Diversity changes from C1D1 to C4D1 were tested in paired samples using Wilcoxon tests. Here the immuneACCESS table is served through TCRdb, limited to in-frame sequences with V and J called. Missing clones are a known gap in these copies; in checked studies unresolved V genes cover under half, and the rest lacks a known reason. Clone size and V and J calls were adopted from that table, with D and trimming inferred from the DNA. This sample has 15,000 to 20,000 clones in its table, and roughly 90% of those were observed once. Jointly, the top ten make up roughly 4.7% of the sample.

Concerning this clone: Its antigen has not been determined. Base qualities were left out, and no much larger clone turns up one base away.

The time point label, read with the paper, signifies: cycle 4 day 1 (C4D1), after more than 5 weeks of nivolumab. All trial patients had relapsed after autologous stem cell transplantation, with cohorts A, B and C differing in prior brentuximab vedotin exposure. Using a Miltenyi CD8+ T cell isolation kit, CD8+ T cells were purified from thawed PBMCs through magnetic negative selection. The trial cohort included fewer than 65 patients with relapsed/refractory classical Hodgkin lymphoma, and each patient had a best overall response of complete response, partial response or progressive disease. In the multi-cohort phase II CheckMate 205 trial, trial patients received single-agent nivolumab. An independent review committee assessed best overall response by applying the 2007 International Working Group response criteria. Trial PBMCs were obtained immediately prior to nivolumab initiation (C1D1) and on therapy at cycle 2 day 1 and cycle 4 day 1. Peripheral blood was collected in 8 mL Vacutainer Cell Preparation Tubes, from which PBMCs were isolated by centrifugation and then cryopreserved. Purified CD4+ and CD8+ fractions were prepared only for cases in which an additional PBMC sample was available. Magnetically labelled cells were removed on LS columns in a quadroMACS separator, and the flow-through was retained as the purified fraction.

The CDR3 goes from the cysteine to the phenylalanine over 14 residues. Here the CDR3 DNA is all that survives: 42 bases in frame from base 1. The germline V gene supplies CDR1 MDHEN and CDR2 SYDVKM. The V end loses 6 bases and the J end loses 4 bases, and a stretch of 15 bases separates them. Paper-wide results and their limitations: By C4D1, a significant rise was seen in CD4+ TCR diversity but not in CD8+ TCR diversity (p=0.0027 vs p=0.16), and the rise was most apparent among complete responders (p=0.02). Patients starting nivolumab less than 1 year after ASCT had lower diversity and were excluded from later analyses to avoid confounding by immune reconstitution. Trial patients with a complete response had baseline diversity similar to that of newly diagnosed patients, while partial responders and progressors had significantly lower diversity. Only a single clinical trial cohort was studied, and what caused the repertoire differences, possibly disease activity or prior therapy, remained undefined. Baseline TCR diversity was reported to be lower in newly diagnosed patients than in healthy donors, and even lower in relapsed/refractory patients.

The source of this sequence is a human donor with classical Hodgkin lymphoma. The V and J segments used are TRBV28 and TRBJ1-2; possibly the D gene is TRBD1, per 5 matching bases. The sample in question was CD8+ T cells from blood, obtained before the fourth cycle of nivolumab. Read as DNA, the sequence is TGTGCCAGCAGAAGTATGGGGGTTGGCTATGGCTACACCTTC. Translated, it reads CASRSMGVGYGYTF.